These 18 T cell receptor beta chains were sequenced from one sample in a study of blood T cells in healthy people across ages. Alongside a J-beta primer mix, a sample-barcoded 5' primer served in a second PCR lasting roughly 6 to 12 cycles. A single record per CDR3 protein comes from TCRdb applying MiXCR to the 5' RACE reads. The table lists approximately 790,000 distinct CDR3 sequences, under 80% of them singletons, with roughly 25% in the top ten. What was sequenced was blood. The receptors come from a man aged 30 to 45 in good health.

This clonotype was seen just once. The V gene is TRBV6-2 or TRBV6-3, the J gene TRBJ2-1, with 7 bases fitting TRBD2. Germline CDR1 reads MNHEY; CDR2 reads SVGEGT. Trimming at V came to 10 bases and at J to 0 bases, leaving 9 bases not matched to a gene. The CDR3 loop spans 15 amino acids. This CDR3 is CATTPGGSSYNEQFF. The CDR3, as DNA: TGTGCCACCACGCCGGGAGGCAGCTCCTACAATGAGCAGTTCTTC.

This chain uses TRBV11-3 with TRBJ2-1; no clear D gene. Germline loops: CDR1 SGHNT, CDR2 YENEEA. Trimming stripped 2 bases from V and 8 bases from J, with 16 bases between. The CDR3 loop spans 15 amino acids. In DNA, the CDR3 is TGTGCCAGCAGCTTATCGGCGTTAAGGGATCATGAGCAGTTCTTC. Its translation is CASSLSALRDHEQFF.

The chain has TRBV21-1 and TRBJ2-1; TRBD1, the D gene given by the table, was not confirmed from the DNA. TRBV21-1 is classified as a pseudogene. The CDR3 is 16 residues long. DNA of the CDR3: TGTGCCAGCAGCGTAACCGGGACAGGATACTACAATGAGCAGTTCTTC. It yields the protein CASSVTGTGYYNEQFF.

This chain connects TRBV6-5 to TRBJ2-2; 9 nucleotides align to TRBD1. Per the germline V gene, CDR1 is MNHEY and CDR2 is SVGAGI. The length of the CDR3 is 18 residues. J was trimmed by 4 bases and V by 0 bases; bases with no gene match: 9. CDR3 sequence: CASSYSHPGQGGTGELFF. In DNA, the CDR3 is TGTGCCAGCAGTTACTCTCATCCGGGACAGGGTGGCACCGGGGAGCTGTTTTTT.

The genes are TRBV4-2 and TRBJ1-2; the D gene is possibly TRBD1 (6 bases). The CDR3 has 17 residues. CDR1 is LGHNA, CDR2 YNFKEQ, per germline. V was cut by 0 bases and J by 7 bases, with 21 bases left in between. CDR3 region: CASSQDTGGWGATGYTF. The CDR3 region has the DNA TGTGCCAGCAGCCAAGACACCGGAGGATGGGGGGCGACTGGCTACACCTTC.

The chain links TRBV20-1 to TRBJ2-7, with 7 bases fitting TRBD2. The V gene's germline CDR1 is DFQATT and CDR2 SNEGSKA (reference sequence). V dropped 2 bases and J dropped 0; count of bases not matched to a gene: 7. CDR3 length: 15 residues. The CDR3 DNA is TGCAGTGCTAGACCGAGCGGGGACCTCTCCTACGAGCAGTACTTC. It translates to CSARPSGDLSYEQYF.

CDR3 protein: CASSQIQGRREKLFF. The CDR3 nucleotides read TGTGCCAGCAGTCAAATACAGGGCAGGCGTGAAAAACTGTTTTTT. The chain recombines TRBV28 with TRBJ1-4; D is perhaps TRBD1 (6 bases). The V end was cut by 5 bases, the J end by 7 bases, with 17 bases between. CDR1 and CDR2 (germline): MDHEN, SYDVKM. This CDR3 contains 15 residues.

The chain carries TRBV6-2 or TRBV6-3 and TRBJ2-7; 8 positions match TRBD1. Germline CDR1 MNHEY, CDR2 SVGEGT. J gave up 2 bases and V 7 bases, and 7 bases lay outside the gene matches. This CDR3 has 14 amino acids. The CDR3 sequence is CASTPGQVTYEQYF. DNA of the CDR3: TGTGCCAGCACCCCGGGACAGGTTACCTACGAGCAGTACTTC.

This chain uses TRBV9 with TRBJ1-6; no definite D call. V was cut by 3 bases and J by 13 bases, with 20 bases left in between. This CDR3 has 15 amino acids. Germline V gene data show CDR1 as SGDLS and CDR2 as YYNGEE. The CDR3 sequence: CASSDQGLAGSPLHF. For the CDR3, the DNA is TGTGCCAGCAGCGACCAAGGACTGGCCGGCTCGCCCCTCCACTTT.

The V call is TRBV28, the J call TRBJ2-7; D possibly uses TRBD1 or TRBD2 (5 bases each). In germline, CDR1 is MDHEN, CDR2 SYDVKM. The length of the CDR3 is 15 residues. V was cut by 2 bases and J by 10 bases, with 21 bases left in between. The CDR3 region has the DNA TGTGCCAGCAGTTTAGTGATGAGGGGATCTACCCCCCAGTACTTC. This encodes CASSLVMRGSTPQYF.

The chain couples TRBV12-3 or TRBV12-4 to TRBJ1-4, with TRBD1 matching 8 bases. This CDR3 is built from 14 residues. Trimming removed 4 bases from V and 7 bases from J; junction bases left unmatched: 5. CDR3 nucleotide sequence: TGTGCCAGCAGTTGGGACAGGCAGAGTGAAAAACTGTTTTTT. The encoded protein is CASSWDRQSEKLFF.

This rearrangement joins TRBV3-1 to TRBJ2-1; 12 nucleotides align to TRBD2. J was trimmed by 7 bases and V by 4 bases; bases with no gene match: 8. The CDR3 totals 16 residues. Germline V gene lookup returns CDR1 LGHDT and CDR2 YNNKEL (reference sequence). CDR3 amino acids: CASSLLGTSGRNEQFF. The CDR3 coding sequence is TGTGCCAGCAGCCTACTTGGGACTAGCGGGCGGAATGAGCAGTTCTTC.

The chain joins TRBV14 to TRBJ2-2; 7 bases match TRBD1. The CDR3 sequence is 14 residues long. J gave up 5 bases and V 6 bases, and 6 bases lay outside the gene matches. The germline V gene has CDR1 SGHDN and CDR2 FVKESK. The CDR3, as DNA: TGTGCCAGCAGGCGTAACAGGGGAACCGGGGAGCTGTTTTTT. Translating it yields CASRRNRGTGELFF.

The chain uses TRBV7-6 and TRBJ2-5, with 9 bases fitting TRBD2. With V trimmed by 2 bases and J by 4 bases, 14 bases remained unmatched. The CDR3 sequence is 18 residues long. Looked up from germline, CDR1 is SGHVS and CDR2 is FNYEAQ. The CDR3 protein is CASSLRARGGRIGETQYF. Here the CDR3 DNA reads TGTGCCAGCAGCTTAAGGGCGCGGGGGGGCCGGATAGGAGAGACCCAGTACTTC.

The chain employs TRBV5-6 and TRBJ2-4; perhaps TRBD1 as D (5 bases). The V end was cut by 3 bases, the J end by 9 bases, with 13 bases between. The CDR3 contains 13 residues. Germline V gives CDR1 SGHDT, CDR2 YYEEEE. The CDR3 DNA is TGTGCCAGCAGCTGGCGCAGGGTGGTCATTCAGTACTTC. Protein: CASSWRRVVIQYF.

The V and J genes are TRBV7-2 and TRBJ2-3; possibly TRBD1 for D (6 bases). The CDR3 consists of 14 residues. Germline lookup yields CDR1 SGHTA and CDR2 FQGNSA. Trimming shortened V by 3 bases and J by 6 bases, and 13 bases separated the two germline ends. Here the CDR3 DNA reads TGTGCCAGCAGCTTTGGGGGCCAGACGGATACGCAGTATTTT. As protein: CASSFGGQTDTQYF. Full variable domain (missing parts from reference TRBV7-2 and TRBJ2-3): GAGVSQSPSNKVTEKGKDVELRCDPISGHTALYWYRQSLGQGLEFLIYFQGNSAPDKSGLPSDRFSAERTGGSVSTLTIQRTQQEDSAVYLCASSFGGQTDTQYFGPGTRLTVL.

About this clonotype: The germline gene is not matched at one end of the junction; a read error may be the cause. The chain has TRBV20-1 and TRBJ2-1; D perhaps matches TRBD1 (6 bases). Germline V gives CDR1 DFQATT, CDR2 SNEGSKA (reference sequence). The CDR3 runs to 14 residues. CDR3 region: CSAQGSELSYEQFF. Here the CDR3 DNA reads TGTAGTGCACAGGGCTCCGAGCTATCCTATGAGCAGTTCTTC.

The rearrangement joins TRBV12-5 to TRBJ2-7; D perhaps matches TRBD1 (6 bases). The CDR3 covers 15 residues. V lost 5 bases to trimming and J lost 4 bases, with 18 bases between them. Germline V lookup: CDR1 LGHNT, CDR2 FRNRAP. The CDR3, as DNA: TGTGCTAGTGGTCCTCGGTGGGACACAATTTACGAGCAGTACTTC. Its protein is CASGPRWDTIYEQYF.